This T cell receptor beta chain was recorded in a study of PD-L1 blockade in urothelial cancer. Study-level background: Patients began atezolizumab, 1,200 mg intravenously every 3 weeks, in about 2014. Each patient had 0 to 3 earlier chemotherapy regimens. Samples came from 3 weeks, at the second dose, and 6 weeks into treatment.

The protocol was immunoSEQ multiplex PCR, while the TCRdb copy is restricted to in-frame clones and leaves out a portion. The sample has around 29,000 clones, roughly 80% seen once. Indicated time point: peripheral blood 6 weeks after treatment start. V shed 3 bases and J shed 7 bases, with 10 bases lying between them. This CDR3 comprises 11 residues. Per the germline V gene, CDR1 is DFQATT and CDR2 is SNEGSKA (reference sequence). V and J are TRBV20-1 and TRBJ2-7; no clear D gene. The sequence was obtained from a man in his sixties or seventies with urothelial cancer. The sequenced sample was PBMCs, obtained around atezolizumab (anti-PD-L1) treatment. CDR3 in amino acids: CSASSGWEQYF. The CDR3 bases are TGCAGTGCTAGCAGTGGTTGGGAGCAGTACTTC.